This TCR beta chain came from a study of blood T cell repertoires in COVID-19. At the level of the study: COVID-19 samples collected from the United States, Italy and Spain covered acute and convalescent phases. From T cells, B-cell-depleted T cells, or PBMCs came the material, which was cDNA or gDNA.

There are 15 residues in the CDR3. The ends lost 2 bases at V and 3 bases at J; junction bases unmatched: 4. Germline CDR1 SGHTA, CDR2 FQGTGA. Per the authors' pipeline: Reference gene primer amplification yielded estimated nucleated cell counts. Assay: immunoSEQ multiplex PCR; the TCRdb copy retains only in-frame clones and omits some. That table supplies the V and J calls and clone size; D and trimming were determined from the DNA. The table shows roughly 220,000 clones, with around 84% occurring only once. The chain employs TRBV7-3 and TRBJ2-7, with 10 bases aligning to TRBD2. The source of this sequence is a woman aged 60-70 years who had recovered from COVID-19. The sequenced sample consisted of peripheral blood. In nucleotides, the CDR3 is TGTGCCAGCAGCTTAGCTAGCGGGGGTTTCTACGAGCAGTACTTC. Protein product: CASSLASGGFYEQYF.